The next 2 T cell receptor gamma chains were all read from a single sample in a study of gamma delta lymphoproliferative disorders and STAT genes. The receptor sequences were amplified from genomic DNA of peripheral blood mononuclear cells. TCRdb redid the clone calls on the multiplex PCR reads with CATT. The sample holds 1,500 to 2,500 gamma-chain clones, roughly 7% seen once. The sequenced sample was blood. The receptors shown here come from a human donor with gamma-delta T-cell large granular lymphocyte leukemia.

This clone was seen a handful of times. Other DNA sequences from this sample encode an identical CDR3 as well. The chain links TRGV9 to TRGJ1 or TRGJ2. TCRdb records no J gene; here it was assigned by comparing the DNA to germline. There are 12 residues in the CDR3. V lost 0 bases and J lost 9; bases outside the gene matches: 5. CDR1 and CDR2 (germline): GITISATS, ISYDGTV (reference sequence). The CDR3 DNA reads TGTGCCTTGTGGGAGGTGCTGAGTAAGAAACTCTTT. Amino acids: CALWEVLSKKLF.

This clone is labeled as medium-sized. TCRdb records a much larger clone's protein for this DNA, with a difference at residue 11 that likely arises from a read error; the protein given is the translation of the DNA. V usage is TRGV9 and J usage is TRGJP. Since TCRdb gives no J gene, matching the DNA to germline was used here to assign it. Germline V gene lookup returns CDR1 GITISATS and CDR2 ISYDGTV (reference sequence). The CDR3 sequence is 16 residues long. The DNA for the CDR3 is TGTGCCTTGTGGGAGGTGACAGAGTTGGGCACAAAAATCAAGGTATTT. It codes for CALWEVTELGTKIKVF.